The 18 T cell receptor beta chains below were found in one sample sequenced in a study of beta chain features in type 1 diabetes. The sequenced template was cDNA made from the entire isolated RNA. Libraries were prepared by immunoSEQ multiplex PCR; TCRdb keeps only in-frame clonotypes and omits some of them. This sample has under 900,000 clones, with 17% found just once. Sequenced material: naive CD4+ T cells from blood. The origin of the receptors is a woman aged 18-35 years in good health.

V gene TRBV4-2 combines with J gene TRBJ2-3; possibly TRBD2 for D (5 bases). Germline V CDR1 and CDR2: LGHNA, YNFKEQ. Trimming removed 0 bases from V and 4 bases from J, with 14 bases in between. The CDR3 is 16 residues long. This chain's CDR3 is CASSQDYGNVADTQYF. DNA for the CDR3: TGTGCCAGCAGCCAAGATTACGGGAATGTTGCAGATACGCAGTATTTT.

This clone was seen a handful of times. The J gene is TRBJ2-1, the V gene TRBV28, with D possibly TRBD2 on 6 matching bases. V was shortened by 6 bases and J by 0 bases, with 6 bases between the two germline ends. CDR3 size: 13 residues. Per the germline V gene, CDR1 is MDHEN and CDR2 is SYDVKM. The CDR3 region has the DNA TGTGCCAGCAGGGGAGGCTCCTACAATGAGCAGTTCTTC. Protein product: CASRGGSYNEQFF.

This clone was detected a few times. The sample contains more than one DNA sequence encoding this CDR3. The chain couples TRBV4-3 to TRBJ2-5; D perhaps matches TRBD1 (6 bases). Looked up from germline, CDR1 is LGHNA and CDR2 is YSLEER. CDR3 length: 13 residues. V lost 4 bases and J lost 2, with 8 bases in between. In DNA form, the CDR3 reads TGCGCCAGCAGCCGTGACAGGCAAGAGACCCAGTACTTC. Protein: CASSRDRQETQYF.

The chain carries TRBV29-1 and TRBJ2-1, with TRBD2 identical over 7 bases. CDR3 length: 16 residues. Germline-derived CDR1 and CDR2 are SQVTM and ANQGSEA. J lost 3 bases, V lost 4 bases, and 12 bases had no gene match. CDR3 residues: CSVVTSAAERYNEQFF. As DNA, the CDR3 is TGCAGCGTTGTTACTAGCGCCGCGGAACGCTACAATGAGCAGTTCTTC.

This clone was seen more than once but under ten times. The chain links TRBV19 to TRBJ1-5; D is ambiguous. The CDR3 loop spans 13 amino acids. Germline CDR1 and CDR2: LNHDA and SQIVND (reference sequence). Trimming stripped 8 bases from V and 3 bases from J, with 11 bases between. The chain's CDR3 is CASDPGSNQPQHF. The CDR3, as DNA: TGTGCCAGTGATCCGGGTTCCAATCAGCCCCAGCATTTT.

The DNA of the CDR3 is TGTGCCAGCAGCCGTCGACTAGCGGGAGTTCTTAGCACAGATACGCAGTATTTT. Protein sequence: CASSRRLAGVLSTDTQYF. The J gene is TRBJ2-3, the V gene TRBV14, with 12 bases identical to TRBD2. Germline trimming cut 4 bases from V and 0 bases from J; bases unmatched to any gene: 8. CDR3 size: 18 residues. The germline gives CDR1 SGHDN, CDR2 FVKESK. The full variable domain, in which reference TRBV14 and TRBJ2-3 provide the parts outside the CDR3, is EAGVTQFPSHSVIEKGQTVTLRCDPISGHDNLYWYRRVMGKEIKFLLHFVKESKQDESGMPNNRFLAERTGGTYSTLKVQPAELEDSGVYFCASSRRLAGVLSTDTQYFGPGTRLTVL.

The rearrangement links TRBV18 to TRBJ2-1; TRBD2 agrees at 9 bases. V lost 0 bases to trimming and J lost 5 bases; unmatched junction nucleotides: 2. The CDR3 totals 15 residues. Germline CDR1 and CDR2: KGHSH and LQKENI. The CDR3 reads CASSPPSSGNNEQFF. The CDR3, as DNA: TGTGCCAGCTCACCACCGTCTAGCGGGAACAATGAGCAGTTCTTC.

This clone has only a few counts. V usage is TRBV4-2 and J usage is TRBJ2-5, with TRBD2 identical over 8 bases. The CDR3 covers 17 residues. With 0 bases clipped from V and 3 bases from J, the junction kept 9 bases outside the gene matches. Germline V CDR1 and CDR2: LGHNA, YNFKEQ. Here the CDR3 DNA reads TGTGCCAGCAGCCAAGACTCCCTAGCGGGTGCAGAAGAGACCCAGTACTTC. This gives the protein CASSQDSLAGAEETQYF.

This clone turned up a few times. The chain joins TRBV11-3 to TRBJ2-5; no clear D gene. Per the germline V gene, CDR1 is SGHNT and CDR2 is YENEEA. Trimming took 1 base from V and 5 from J, leaving 17 bases between them. CDR3 length: 16 residues. The CDR3: CASSLGRVTSQETQYF. CDR3 coding DNA: TGTGCCAGCAGCTTAGGCCGGGTAACGAGCCAGGAGACCCAGTACTTC.

This clone was observed a few times. The chain carries TRBV2 and TRBJ2-5; no definite D call. This CDR3 is built from 15 residues. Germline V gene data show CDR1 as SNHLY and CDR2 as FYNNEI. V lost 4 bases and J 5 bases, leaving 17 bases between the germline ends. CDR3 sequence: CASSVVGPLIETQYF. The CDR3 region has the DNA TGTGCCAGCAGTGTGGTGGGCCCACTCATCGAGACCCAGTACTTC.

The V call is TRBV29-1, the J call TRBJ2-5; unclear D gene. Trimming cost V 7 bases and J 0 bases, with 12 bases left between them. Germline V gives CDR1 SQVTM, CDR2 ANQGSEA. CDR3 size: 13 residues. The CDR3 here is CSAEPRYQETQYF. CDR3 bases: TGCAGCGCCGAGCCCAGGTACCAAGAGACCCAGTACTTC.

Notes on this clone: Other DNA sequences in the sample encode the same CDR3. This chain joins TRBV29-1 and TRBJ1-3; perhaps TRBD1 as D (5 bases). Trimming cost V 7 bases and J 2 bases, with 12 bases left between them. Germline CDR1 and CDR2: SQVTM and ANQGSEA. The CDR3 totals 13 residues. The CDR3 loop reads CSAGTGAGNTIYF. CDR3 nucleotide sequence: TGCAGCGCGGGGACGGGGGCTGGAAACACCATATATTTT. Variable domain in full (rest from reference TRBV29-1 and TRBJ1-3): SAVISQKPSRDICQRGTSLTIQCQVDSQVTMMFWYRQQPGQSLTLIATANQGSEATYESGFVIDKFPISRPNLTFSTLTVSNMSPEDSSIYLCSAGTGAGNTIYFGEGSWLTVV.

The chain carries TRBV7-2 and TRBJ2-3; D unclear. V lost 3 bases, J lost 1 base, and 5 bases lay in between. From germline, CDR1 is SGHTA and CDR2 FQGNSA. This CDR3 has 13 amino acids. The CDR3 DNA reads as TGTGCCAGCAGCTTCTACGGCACAGATACGCAGTATTTT. Translated: CASSFYGTDTQYF.

This chain connects TRBV6-5 to TRBJ2-1, with D hard to call. This CDR3 has 14 residues. V dropped 6 bases and J dropped 7 bases, with 16 bases sitting between them. Looked up from germline, CDR1 is MNHEY and CDR2 is SVGAGI. The CDR3 DNA reads TGTGCCAGCAGCCTCTTAGCCGTTGGGAATGAGCAGTTCTTC. Amino acids: CASSLLAVGNEQFF.

This clone was observed a few times. The chain employs TRBV19 and TRBJ2-1; D perhaps matches TRBD2 (5 bases). Germline CDR1 reads LNHDA; CDR2 reads SQIVND (reference sequence). The CDR3 is 14 amino acids. Trimming left V 3 bases short and J 1 base short, with 7 bases between. The CDR3 nucleotides are TGTGCCAGTAGTATGTGGACTTCCTACAATGAGCAGTTCTTC. Its translation is CASSMWTSYNEQFF.

This clone was detected only a few times. The V call is TRBV28, the J call TRBJ2-3, with D hard to call. This CDR3 has 13 amino acids. The ends were cut back, 6 bases at V and 1 base at J, with 8 bases in the middle. Germline V gene sequence: CDR1 MDHEN, CDR2 SYDVKM. CDR3 bases: TGTGCCAGCAGCAAGCTCGGCACAGATACGCAGTATTTT. Its translation is CASSKLGTDTQYF.

On this clone: A junction end diverges from the germline sequence, so it may reflect a read error. The CDR3 nucleotides read TGCGCCAGCAGCCGAGACAGGGGGGGACCCTACGAGCAGTACTTC. Translating it yields CASSRDRGGPYEQYF. The chain carries TRBV5-4 and TRBJ2-7; the match to TRBD1 covers 9 bases. The V gene's germline CDR1 is SGHNT and CDR2 YYREEE (reference sequence). The CDR3 runs 15 residues.

The chain links TRBV2 to TRBJ1-5; D perhaps matches TRBD1 (5 bases). Deletions cut 3 bases from V and 7 bases from J, with 10 bases between. CDR3 length: 13 amino acids. In germline, CDR1 is SNHLY, CDR2 FYNNEI. The CDR3 reads CASSDDGGQPQHF. Here the CDR3 DNA reads TGTGCCAGCAGTGATGACGGGGGACAGCCCCAGCATTTT.